This entry lists 4 T cell receptor beta chains sequenced from one sample in a study of early T cells in non-severe SARS-CoV-2 infection. In TCRdb, the 5' RACE reads were re-called with MiXCR into one record per CDR3 protein. The sample contains about 64,000 distinct CDR3 sequences, around 21% of which appear only once. Specimen: whole blood, collected at baseline. These TCRs come from an adult who was a healthcare worker with PCR-confirmed SARS-CoV-2 infection or an uninfected control (not recorded which).

Only a few counts were recorded for this clonotype. The chain links TRBV29-1 to TRBJ2-1; D is undetermined. Trimming shortened V by 3 bases and J by 9 bases, and 9 bases separated the two germline ends. The germline V gene has CDR1 SQVTM and CDR2 ANQGSEA. The length of the CDR3 is 11 residues. CDR3 residues: CSVDADIEQFF. The CDR3 nucleotides read TGCAGCGTTGACGCGGATATTGAGCAGTTCTTC.

Only a few counts were recorded for this clonotype. The rearrangement joins TRBV7-8 to TRBJ2-7; the D is unclear. The CDR3 has 13 residues. CDR1 and CDR2 (germline): SGHVS, FQNEAQ. Trimming pared 1 base from V and 1 base from J, leaving 5 bases between. The CDR3 DNA reads TGTGCCAGCAGCTTAGGTCGATCCTACGAGCAGTACTTC. It specifies CASSLGRSYEQYF.

In its sample, this clonotype was seen a few times. The V call is TRBV9, the J call TRBJ2-7; possible D gene TRBD1, 5 bases. CDR1 is SGDLS and CDR2 is YYNGEE in the germline V gene. The CDR3 runs 15 residues. Deletions cut 2 bases from V and 3 bases from J, with 15 bases between. CDR3 amino acids: CASSVSAARGYEQYF. In DNA, the CDR3 is TGTGCCAGCAGCGTGTCTGCGGCTAGGGGCTACGAGCAGTACTTC.

This clonotype was counted between two and nine times. The V call is TRBV7-3, the J call TRBJ2-1; 9 bases are a match to TRBD1. Germline values: CDR1 SGHTA, CDR2 FQGTGA. Trimming took 4 bases from V and 12 from J; bases not matched to a gene: 7. The CDR3 is 13 residues long. CDR3 sequence: CASSSDRGSRQFF. In DNA form, the CDR3 reads TGTGCCAGCAGCTCGGACAGGGGTAGTAGGCAGTTCTTC.